This T cell receptor beta chain stems from a study of cytomegalovirus exposure and HLA in healthy donors. In the study overall: The 95 to 150 validation repertoires used a platform that matched the one used for the 550 to 800 first-cohort repertoires, as a later analysis reported.

Clones were sequenced by immunoSEQ multiplex PCR, and TCRdb holds only the in-frame ones, with some missing. The sample shows about 110,000 clones, under 85% of them seen only once. Study-wide results and limits: High specificity and sensitivity for cytomegalovirus status were reported for the classifier. Some public TCRs appeared in many individuals, while most sequences were rare.

This clone was detected only a few times. The antigen is unknown. This sample includes further DNA sequences coding for the same CDR3. The TCR sequence derives from a woman aged 18-29 years in good health and CMV-seronegative. Sequencing used PBMCs.

This CDR3 is CAWSGTGNTEAFF. The DNA of the CDR3 is TGTGCCTGGTCCGGGACAGGGAACACTGAAGCTTTCTTT. This sequence joins TRBV30 and TRBJ1-1; 8 bases align to TRBD1. Per germline, CDR1 GTSNPN and CDR2 SVGIG (reference sequence). This CDR3 has 13 amino acids. The trim removed 5 bases at V and 1 base at J, leaving 3 bases unmatched. Variable domain in full (rest from reference TRBV30 and TRBJ1-1): SQTIHQWPATLVQPVGSPLSLECTVEGTSNPNLYWYRQAAGRGLQLLFYSVGIGQISSEVPQNLSASRPQDRQFILSSKKLLLSDSGFYLCAWSGTGNTEAFFGQGTRLTVV.